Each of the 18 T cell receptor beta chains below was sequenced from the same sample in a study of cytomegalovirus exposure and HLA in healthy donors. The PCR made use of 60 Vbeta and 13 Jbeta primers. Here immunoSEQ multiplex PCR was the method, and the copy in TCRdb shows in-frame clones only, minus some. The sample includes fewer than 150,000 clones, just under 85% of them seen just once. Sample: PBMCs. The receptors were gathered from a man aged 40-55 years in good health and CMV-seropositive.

The CDR3 region is CASSRGSSGTYNEQFF. CDR3 coding DNA: TGTGCCAGCAGCAGGGGGAGTAGCGGGACCTACAATGAGCAGTTCTTC. The chain employs TRBV9 and TRBJ2-1; 8 bases map to TRBD2. Germline CDR1 reads SGDLS; CDR2 reads YYNGEE. With V trimmed by 4 bases and J by 2 bases, 8 bases remained unmatched. The CDR3 is made up of 16 amino acids.

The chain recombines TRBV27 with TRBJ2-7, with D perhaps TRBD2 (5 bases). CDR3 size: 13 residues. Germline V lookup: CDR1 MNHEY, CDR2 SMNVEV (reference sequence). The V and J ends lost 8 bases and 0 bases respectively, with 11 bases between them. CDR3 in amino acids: CASRRRGSYEQYF. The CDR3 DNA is TGTGCCAGCCGCCGACGGGGCTCCTACGAGCAGTACTTC.

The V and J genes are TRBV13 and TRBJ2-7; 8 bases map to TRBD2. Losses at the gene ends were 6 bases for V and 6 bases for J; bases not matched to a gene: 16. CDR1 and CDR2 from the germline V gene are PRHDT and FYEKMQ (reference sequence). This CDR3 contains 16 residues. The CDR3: CASRPRSWREVREQYF. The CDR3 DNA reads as TGTGCCAGCAGACCCCGTTCGTGGCGGGAGGTTCGCGAGCAGTACTTC.

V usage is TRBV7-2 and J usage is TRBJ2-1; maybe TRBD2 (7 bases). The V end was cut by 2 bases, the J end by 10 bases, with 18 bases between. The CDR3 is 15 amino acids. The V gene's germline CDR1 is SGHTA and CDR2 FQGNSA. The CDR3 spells CASSLTRGGLGEQFF. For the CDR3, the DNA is TGTGCCAGCAGCTTAACGAGGGGGGGGTTGGGGGAGCAGTTCTTC. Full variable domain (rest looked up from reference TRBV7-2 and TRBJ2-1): GAGVSQSPSNKVTEKGKDVELRCDPISGHTALYWYRQSLGQGLEFLIYFQGNSAPDKSGLPSDRFSAERTGGSVSTLTIQRTQQEDSAVYLCASSLTRGGLGEQFFGPGTRLTVL.

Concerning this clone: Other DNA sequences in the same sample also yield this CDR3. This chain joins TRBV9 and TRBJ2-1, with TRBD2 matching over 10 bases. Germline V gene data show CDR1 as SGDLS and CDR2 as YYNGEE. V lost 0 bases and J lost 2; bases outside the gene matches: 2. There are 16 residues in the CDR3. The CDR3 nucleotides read TGTGCCAGCAGCGTAGGGACTAGCGGAACCTACAATGAGCAGTTCTTC. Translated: CASSVGTSGTYNEQFF.

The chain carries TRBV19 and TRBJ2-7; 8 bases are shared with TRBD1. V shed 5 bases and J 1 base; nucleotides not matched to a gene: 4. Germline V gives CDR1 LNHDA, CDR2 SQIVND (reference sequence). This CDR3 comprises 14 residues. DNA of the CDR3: TGTGCCAGTAGTCCGGACAGGGTTTCCTACGAGCAGTACTTC. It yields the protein CASSPDRVSYEQYF.

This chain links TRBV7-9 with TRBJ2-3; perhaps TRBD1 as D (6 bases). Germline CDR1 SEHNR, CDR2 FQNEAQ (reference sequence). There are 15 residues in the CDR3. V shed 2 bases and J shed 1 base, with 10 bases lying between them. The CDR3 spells CASSLRGTGTDTQYF. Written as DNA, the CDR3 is TGTGCCAGCAGCTTAAGGGGGACGGGCACAGATACGCAGTATTTT.

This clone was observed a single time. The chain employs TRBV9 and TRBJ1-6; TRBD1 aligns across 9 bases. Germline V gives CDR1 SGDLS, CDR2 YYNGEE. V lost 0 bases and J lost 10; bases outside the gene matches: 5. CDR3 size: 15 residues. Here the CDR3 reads CASSVGDRAGSPLHF. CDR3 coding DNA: TGTGCCAGCAGCGTAGGGGACAGGGCCGGATCACCCCTCCACTTT.

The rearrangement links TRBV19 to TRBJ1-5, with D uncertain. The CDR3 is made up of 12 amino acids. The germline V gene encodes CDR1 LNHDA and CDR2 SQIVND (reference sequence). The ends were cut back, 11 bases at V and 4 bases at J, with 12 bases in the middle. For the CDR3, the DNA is TGTGCCTCCAGAGGGAGGAATCAGCCCCAGCATTTT. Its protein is CASRGRNQPQHF. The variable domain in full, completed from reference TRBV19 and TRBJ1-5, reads DGGITQSPKYLFRKEGQNVTLSCEQNLNHDAMYWYRQDPGQGLRLIYYSQIVNDFQKGDIAEGYSVSREKKESFPLTVTSAQKNPTAFYLCASRGRNQPQHFGDGTRLSIL.

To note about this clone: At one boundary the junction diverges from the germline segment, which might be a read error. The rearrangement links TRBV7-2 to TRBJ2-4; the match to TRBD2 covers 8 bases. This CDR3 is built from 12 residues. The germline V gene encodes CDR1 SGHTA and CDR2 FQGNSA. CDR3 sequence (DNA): TGTGCCAGCAGCTCACGGACTAGCTCGTGGGACTTC. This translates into CASSSRTSSWDF.

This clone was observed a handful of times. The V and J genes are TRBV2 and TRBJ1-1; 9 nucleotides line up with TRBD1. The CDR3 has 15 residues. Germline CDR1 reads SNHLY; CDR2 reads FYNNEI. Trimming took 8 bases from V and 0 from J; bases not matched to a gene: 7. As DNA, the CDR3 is TGTGCCAGCGCAACAGGGGGCCCATTGAACACTGAAGCTTTCTTT. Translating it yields CASATGGPLNTEAFF.

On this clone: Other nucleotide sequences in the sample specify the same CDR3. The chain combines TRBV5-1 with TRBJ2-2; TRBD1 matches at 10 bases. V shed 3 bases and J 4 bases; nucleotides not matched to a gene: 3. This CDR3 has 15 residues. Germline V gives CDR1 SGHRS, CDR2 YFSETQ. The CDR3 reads CASSWDRGGTGELFF. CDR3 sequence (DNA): TGCGCCAGCAGCTGGGACAGGGGAGGCACCGGGGAGCTGTTTTTT.

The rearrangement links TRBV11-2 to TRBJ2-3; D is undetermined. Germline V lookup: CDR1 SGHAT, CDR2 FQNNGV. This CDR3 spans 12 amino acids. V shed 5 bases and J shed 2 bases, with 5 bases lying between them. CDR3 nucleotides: TGTGCCAGCAGCCAGAACACAGATACGCAGTATTTT. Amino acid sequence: CASSQNTDTQYF.

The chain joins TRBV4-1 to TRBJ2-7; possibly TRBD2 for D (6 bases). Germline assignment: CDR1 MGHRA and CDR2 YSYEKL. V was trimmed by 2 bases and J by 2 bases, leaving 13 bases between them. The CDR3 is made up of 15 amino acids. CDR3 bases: TGCGCCAGCAGCCAATCAACTGCGGGAACCTACGAGCAGTACTTC. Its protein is CASSQSTAGTYEQYF.

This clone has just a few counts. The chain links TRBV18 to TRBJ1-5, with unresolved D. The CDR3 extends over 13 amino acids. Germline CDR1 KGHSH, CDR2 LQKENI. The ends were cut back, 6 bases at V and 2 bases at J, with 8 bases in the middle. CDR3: CASSQDGNQPQHF. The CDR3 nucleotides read TGTGCCAGCTCCCAGGATGGCAATCAGCCCCAGCATTTT.

As DNA, the CDR3 is TGTGCCACCAGTTTGAGCCCGAACACCGGGGAGCTGTTTTTT. Its translation is CATSLSPNTGELFF. The chain joins TRBV5-4 to TRBJ2-2; the D is unclear. The CDR3 loop spans 14 amino acids. V lost 9 bases and J lost 0, with 12 bases in between. CDR1 is SGHNT and CDR2 is YYREEE in the germline V gene (reference sequence).

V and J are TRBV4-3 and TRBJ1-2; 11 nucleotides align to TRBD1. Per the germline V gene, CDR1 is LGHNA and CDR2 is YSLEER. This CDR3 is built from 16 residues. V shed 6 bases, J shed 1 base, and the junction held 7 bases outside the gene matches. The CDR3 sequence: CASRRTGTGGNYGYTF. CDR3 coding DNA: TGCGCCAGCAGGCGAACCGGGACAGGGGGTAACTATGGCTACACCTTC.

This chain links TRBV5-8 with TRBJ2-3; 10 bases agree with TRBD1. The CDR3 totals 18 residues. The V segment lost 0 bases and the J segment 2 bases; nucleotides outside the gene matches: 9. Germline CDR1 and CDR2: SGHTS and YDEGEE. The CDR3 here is CASSLGTGGPRFTDTQYF. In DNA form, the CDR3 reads TGTGCCAGCAGCTTGGGGACAGGGGGACCCCGATTCACAGATACGCAGTATTTT.